This T cell receptor beta chain was found in a study of CD8+CD57+ T cells in acquired aplastic anemia. Findings and caveats of the study: In common between the patients and the controls were nearly 30 CD8+ CDR3 sequences. Researchers reported that CD8+ Simpson's diversity was not significantly different in patients versus controls.

TCR beta VDJ and CDR3 profiles were obtained from a genomic DNA template. From the reads, TCRdb called clonotypes with MiXCR, one entry per CDR3 protein. The sample has just over 450,000 distinct CDR3 sequences, about a third seen once. This clonotype has a single count. The antigen is not known. V lost 7 bases and J lost 5, with 15 bases in between. CDR1 is SNHLY and CDR2 is FYNNEI in the germline V gene. The CDR3 runs 14 residues. Patients selected for sequencing had displayed CD8+CD57+ cell expansion by flow cytometry. Every patient was diagnosed with severe acquired aplastic anemia. Receipt of therapy had not occurred in any patient by the time of blood sampling.

The sequencing input was sorted CD4+, CD8+, or CD8+CD57+ T cells (not recorded which) from PBMCs. The chain joins TRBV2 to TRBJ1-5; weak D call: TRBD1 (5 bases). The sequence derives from a human donor with aplastic anemia. The CDR3 here is CASTSGMGDQPQHF. CDR3 coding DNA: TGTGCCAGCACTAGCGGGATGGGGGATCAGCCCCAGCATTTT.